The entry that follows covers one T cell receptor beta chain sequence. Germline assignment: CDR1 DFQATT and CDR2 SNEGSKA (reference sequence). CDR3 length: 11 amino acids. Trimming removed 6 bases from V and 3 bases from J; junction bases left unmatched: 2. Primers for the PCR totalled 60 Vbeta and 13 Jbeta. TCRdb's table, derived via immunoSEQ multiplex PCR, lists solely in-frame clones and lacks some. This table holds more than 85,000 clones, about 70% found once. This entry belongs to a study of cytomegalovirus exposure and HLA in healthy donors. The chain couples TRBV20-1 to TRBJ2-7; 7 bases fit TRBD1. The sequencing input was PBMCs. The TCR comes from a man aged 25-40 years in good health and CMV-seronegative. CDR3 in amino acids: CSARDSYEQYF. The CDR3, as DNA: TGCAGTGCCCGGGACAGCTACGAGCAGTACTTC.